This T cell receptor (beta chain) derives from a study of blood T cell repertoires in COVID-19. Study as a whole: From the United States, Italy and Spain came samples of acute and convalescent COVID-19. In each case, the material was cDNA or gDNA derived from T cells, B-cell-depleted T cells, or PBMCs.

Between the trimmed V and J ends, which lost 6 bases and 0 bases, there was a span of 16 bases. Germline V gene sequence: CDR1 ENHRY, CDR2 SYGVKD. The CDR3 has 16 amino acids. This clone was observed a handful of times. The authors' processing: Researchers report that nucleated cell counts were estimated from reference gene primer amplification. Sequencing was performed with immunoSEQ multiplex PCR; in TCRdb, only in-frame clones are kept and a portion is missing. V and J calls plus clone size are reproduced from that table; the DNA served to infer D and trimming. The table shows approximately 180,000 clones, with about 90% occurring only once.

This receptor was identified in a man in his forties with active or convalescent COVID-19. The J gene is TRBJ2-3, the V gene TRBV10-3; tentative D call: TRBD1 (6 bases). The specimen sequenced was peripheral blood. CDR3 protein: CAISDVPGTSTDTQYF. The CDR3, as DNA: TGTGCCATCAGCGACGTCCCGGGGACAAGCACAGATACGCAGTATTTT.